These 16 T cell receptor beta chains were sequenced from one sample in a study of Ad26.COV2.S vaccination and SARS-CoV-2 variants (dated by TCRdb to the early 2020s). Libraries were prepared through the immunoSEQ multiplex PCR assay. This immuneACCESS table, as held by TCRdb, lists in-frame sequences with V and J called but not all clones. Of the missing ones, under half trace to an unresolved V gene in checked studies; the others have no known cause. The sample has about 350,000 clones on record, 92% of them singletons. The leading ten clones occupy 3% to 5% of the sample. The time point tag for this specimen amounts to: individuals recovered from natural SARS-CoV-2 infection. The sample here was peripheral blood, taken after recovery from COVID-19. The origin of the receptors is a human donor who had recovered from COVID-19.

V is TRBV14 and J is TRBJ1-1; TRBD1 is a possible D gene (5 bases). This CDR3 comprises 15 residues. CDR1 and CDR2 from the germline V gene are SGHDN and FVKESK. V was clipped by 4 bases and J by 5 bases, with 17 bases between them. The CDR3 protein is CASSLNPGGWTEAFF. CDR3 bases: TGTGCCAGCAGCCTCAACCCGGGGGGGTGGACTGAAGCTTTCTTT. Supplemented by reference TRBV14 and TRBJ1-1, the full variable domain reads EAGVTQFPSHSVIEKGQTVTLRCDPISGHDNLYWYRRVMGKEIKFLLHFVKESKQDESGMPNNRFLAERTGGTYSTLKVQPAELEDSGVYFCASSLNPGGWTEAFFGQGTRLTVV.

The chain joins TRBV7-9 to TRBJ2-7; 9 bases map to TRBD1. The CDR3 has 14 amino acids. Trimming at V came to 8 bases and at J to 7 bases, leaving 12 bases not matched to a gene. Looked up from germline, CDR1 is SEHNR and CDR2 is FQNEAQ (reference sequence). This chain's CDR3 is CASENGGQGVEQYF. The DNA for the CDR3 is TGTGCCAGCGAAAATGGGGGACAGGGTGTAGAGCAGTACTTC.

About this clone itself: This sample also contains other DNA sequences that code for the same CDR3. V is TRBV7-9 and J is TRBJ1-5; D not certain. Germline V gives CDR1 SEHNR, CDR2 FQNEAQ (reference sequence). This CDR3 spans 14 amino acids. The germline V and J ends were trimmed by 5 bases and 0 bases, with 8 bases remaining between them. The chain's CDR3 is CASSLRDSNQPQHF. The CDR3 DNA sequence: TGTGCCAGCAGCCTACGGGATAGCAATCAGCCCCAGCATTTT.

The chain combines TRBV7-9 with TRBJ1-2; no reliable D call. The V end lost 4 bases, the J end lost 5 bases, and 8 bases lay between the germline ends. Germline V gene lookup returns CDR1 SEHNR and CDR2 FQNEAQ (reference sequence). The CDR3 loop spans 12 amino acids. The DNA for the CDR3 is TGTGCCAGCAGCTCCGAGGGTTATGGCTACACCTTC. Translated: CASSSEGYGYTF.

The chain employs TRBV15 and TRBJ1-5; TRBD1 aligns across 10 bases. After removal of 5 bases from V and 6 bases from J, the junction contained 4 bases not matched to a gene. This CDR3 has 14 residues. Germline-derived CDR1 and CDR2 are LNHNV and YYDKDF (reference sequence). CDR3 sequence: CATSGDRGGQPQHF. The DNA of the CDR3 is TGTGCCACCAGCGGGGACAGGGGAGGTCAGCCCCAGCATTTT.

V gene TRBV6-5 combines with J gene TRBJ1-3; D is perhaps TRBD1 (6 bases). The CDR3 runs 16 residues. Trimming took 4 bases from V and 0 from J, leaving 13 bases between them. Germline assignment: CDR1 MNHEY and CDR2 SVGAGI. In DNA form, the CDR3 reads TGTGCCAGCAGTTTGACCGCGGACAGCTCTGGAAACACCATATATTTT. This translates into CASSLTADSSGNTIYF.

In DNA, the CDR3 is TGTGCCAGCAGCCCCGGTCCGGAAGGCGAGCAGTACTTC. Translated, it gives CASSPGPEGEQYF. This chain links TRBV5-8 with TRBJ2-7; D is uncertain. Per germline, CDR1 SGHTS and CDR2 YDEGEE. Trimming pared 4 bases from V and 6 bases from J, leaving 14 bases between. The CDR3 loop spans 13 amino acids.

The genes are TRBV19 and TRBJ1-4, with unresolved D. Germline V gene lookup returns CDR1 LNHDA and CDR2 SQIVND (reference sequence). The CDR3 sequence is 15 residues long. The V end was cut by 0 bases, the J end by 4 bases, with 9 bases between. CDR3 nucleotide sequence: TGTGCCAGTAGTATAGAAGGCAGGATTAATGAAAAACTGTTTTTT. Its translation: CASSIEGRINEKLFF.

The CDR3 protein is CASSQGNGLDTQYF. For the CDR3, the DNA is TGCGCCAGCAGCCAGGGGAACGGCTTAGATACGCAGTATTTT. The chain uses TRBV4-1 and TRBJ2-3, with unresolved D. There are 14 residues in the CDR3. V was shortened by 3 bases and J by 5 bases, with 12 bases between the two germline ends. The germline V gene encodes CDR1 MGHRA and CDR2 YSYEKL.

This chain links TRBV9 with TRBJ1-2; no clear D. The CDR3 length is 15 residues. Trimming removed 3 bases at V and 2 bases at J, with 14 bases between. CDR1 and CDR2 from the germline V gene are SGDLS and YYNGEE. In DNA form, the CDR3 reads TGTGCCAGCAGCGCCGGCCTCGGGGTAAACTATGGCTACACCTTC. Translation: CASSAGLGVNYGYTF.

The CDR3 DNA is TGTGCCAGCAGTTACTCGCGGCGGGGGGACACCGGGGAGCTGTTTTTT. Translating it yields CASSYSRRGDTGELFF. The chain carries TRBV6-5 and TRBJ2-2; 8 nucleotides line up with TRBD2. V lost 0 bases and J lost 3; bases outside the gene matches: 3. Germline V gives CDR1 MNHEY, CDR2 SVGAGI. The CDR3 has 16 residues.

This rearrangement joins TRBV29-1 to TRBJ1-2; D uncertain. The germline V gene has CDR1 SQVTM and CDR2 ANQGSEA. The CDR3 totals 11 residues. V was shortened by 1 base and J by 8 bases, with 8 bases between the two germline ends. The CDR3: CSVEGRFGYTF. DNA of the CDR3: TGCAGCGTTGAAGGCCGCTTCGGCTACACCTTC.

The chain joins TRBV14 to TRBJ1-1; D is ambiguous. The CDR3 runs to 14 residues. CDR1 is SGHDN and CDR2 is FVKESK in the germline V gene. V lost 4 bases to trimming and J lost 7 bases, with 16 bases between them. The chain's CDR3 is CASSRPGLVIEAFF. The CDR3 bases are TGTGCCAGCAGCCGTCCCGGACTGGTGATTGAAGCTTTCTTT.

The chain uses TRBV9 and TRBJ2-3, with 7 nucleotides matching TRBD1. The germline V gene encodes CDR1 SGDLS and CDR2 YYNGEE. CDR3 size: 16 residues. J was trimmed by 5 bases and V by 2 bases; bases with no gene match: 11. The CDR3 region is CASSVEDRVFVDTQYF. CDR3 DNA sequence: TGTGCCAGCAGCGTCGAAGACAGGGTTTTCGTAGATACGCAGTATTTT.

This chain connects TRBV10-2 to TRBJ1-2; D is perhaps TRBD1 (6 bases). This CDR3 has 13 residues. The germline V and J ends were trimmed by 5 bases and 6 bases, with 13 bases remaining between them. Per the germline V gene, CDR1 is WSHSY and CDR2 is SAAADI. CDR3 bases: TGCGCCAGCAGTCCTGGGGGGCTGCATGGCTACACCTTC. Translated, it gives CASSPGGLHGYTF.

The chain is built from TRBV12-3 or TRBV12-4 and TRBJ1-2; D not certain. The CDR3 totals 13 residues. Trimming took 3 bases from V and 2 from J, leaving 7 bases between them. CDR3 loop: CASSFSGNYGYTF. DNA of the CDR3: TGTGCCAGCAGTTTTTCGGGGAACTATGGCTACACCTTC.